This T cell receptor (beta chain) emerged from a study of shared T cell receptors in the human thymus. Clones were read by immunoSEQ multiplex PCR, and TCRdb kept only the in-frame ones, dropping some. The top ten clones hold about 0.02% of a sample with about 380,000 clones, approximately 95% of them seen once. Looked up from germline, CDR1 is LNHDA and CDR2 is SQIVND (reference sequence). The CDR3 has 14 amino acids. V lost 7 bases to trimming and J lost 15 bases, with 25 bases between them. Sequenced: thymocytes. The receptor's source is a human donor. The chain employs TRBV19 and TRBJ2-1; tentative D call: TRBD2 (6 bases). The CDR3 DNA sequence: TGTGCCAGTACCTATAACGGGAGTTGGGTCGAGTCGTTCTTC. Protein product: CASTYNGSWVESFF. Using reference TRBV19 and TRBJ2-1 for the parts outside the CDR3, the full variable domain is DGGITQSPKYLFRKEGQNVTLSCEQNLNHDAMYWYRQDPGQGLRLIYYSQIVNDFQKGDIAEGYSVSREKKESFPLTVTSAQKNPTAFYLCASTYNGSWVESFFGPGTRLTVL.